The 8 T cell receptor beta chains below come from one sample, sequenced in a study of control samples from healthy donors and cancer patients. Profiled with immunoSEQ multiplex PCR; TCRdb holds only in-frame clones, not every one. The sample yields 110,000 or so clones, 85% to 90% seen once. What was sequenced was blood. Every receptor here comes from a woman aged 45-65 years in good health.

The chain is built from TRBV4-1 and TRBJ2-3; D remains unclear. CDR1 is MGHRA, CDR2 YSYEKL, per germline. The CDR3 runs 14 residues. The ends were cut back, 1 base at V and 6 bases at J, with 11 bases in the middle. The CDR3 is CASSQVILGDTQYF. DNA of the CDR3: TGCGCCAGCAGCCAAGTGATTCTCGGGGATACGCAGTATTTT.

This chain connects TRBV19 to TRBJ1-5; 11 bases agree with TRBD1. Trimming cost V 7 bases and J 3 bases; bases outside gene matches: 8. The length of the CDR3 is 16 residues. The germline V gene encodes CDR1 LNHDA and CDR2 SQIVND (reference sequence). CDR3 DNA sequence: TGTGCCAGTACCCGGACAGGGGGCAAAGACAATCAGCCCCAGCATTTT. This translates into CASTRTGGKDNQPQHF.

The V call is TRBV30, the J call TRBJ2-1; 7 bases are a match to TRBD2. The J segment lost 4 bases and the V segment lost 6 bases, leaving 6 bases of the junction unmatched. Germline V gene lookup returns CDR1 GTSNPN and CDR2 SVGIG (reference sequence). The CDR3 contains 13 residues. CDR3 loop: CACPSGGYNEQFF. In DNA form, the CDR3 reads TGTGCCTGCCCTAGCGGTGGGTACAATGAGCAGTTCTTC.

The chain is built from TRBV30 and TRBJ2-5, with D perhaps given as TRBD1 or TRBD2 (5 bases each). The V end lost 4 bases, the J end lost 1 base, and 13 bases lay between the germline ends. Germline lookup yields CDR1 GTSNPN and CDR2 SVGIG (reference sequence). The CDR3 loop spans 14 amino acids. The CDR3: CAWKGPKPQETQYF. The CDR3 DNA is TGTGCCTGGAAGGGACCAAAACCCCAAGAGACCCAGTACTTC.

This clone was recorded only once. The gene calls are TRBV6-4 and TRBJ2-1; D remains ambiguous. The CDR3 is made up of 13 amino acids. Deletions cut 5 bases from V and 3 bases from J, with 8 bases between. The germline CDR1 and CDR2 sequences are MRHNA and SNTAGT. This chain's CDR3 is CASSKSSYNEQFF. The CDR3 DNA follows: TGTGCCAGCAGTAAGTCTAGCTACAATGAGCAGTTCTTC.

The V call is TRBV20-1, the J call TRBJ1-2; perhaps TRBD1 as D (5 bases). The CDR3 spans 16 residues. V was shortened by 3 bases and J by 4 bases, with 21 bases between the two germline ends. The germline CDR1 and CDR2 sequences are DFQATT and SNEGSKA (reference sequence). CDR3 nucleotide sequence: TGCAGTGCTAGTACCAAGGCGGGGATAAGGGGCTATGGCTACACCTTC. Residues: CSASTKAGIRGYGYTF.

CDR3 amino acids: CASSRGRGTGELFF. CDR3 bases: TGTGCCAGCAGCCGAGGCAGGGGGACCGGGGAGCTGTTTTTT. The V call is TRBV7-8, the J call TRBJ2-2; 7 bases are shared with TRBD1. With V trimmed by 5 bases and J by 5 bases, 5 bases remained unmatched. The germline CDR1 and CDR2 sequences are SGHVS and FQNEAQ. The CDR3 contains 14 residues.

The chain has TRBV3-1 (or the pseudogene TRBV3-2) and TRBJ2-5; the match to TRBD2 covers 10 bases. The CDR3 is 16 amino acids. V gave up 3 bases and J gave up 2 bases; unmatched junction bases: 6. Germline assignment: CDR1 LGHDT and CDR2 YNNKEL (reference sequence). DNA of the CDR3: TGTGCCAGCAGCCACCGCTTAGCGGGGGGACAAGAGACCCAGTACTTC. It specifies CASSHRLAGGQETQYF.